The next 17 T cell receptor beta chains were all read from a single sample in a study of T-cell reconstitution after alpha-beta-depleted transplantation in children. This sample's TCRbeta library carried unique molecular identifier barcodes. TCRdb used MiXCR to reprocess the PCR reads, holding one entry per CDR3 protein. There are about 870,000 distinct CDR3 sequences in the sample; roughly 16% occur only once, and around 5% lies in the top ten. The sequences come from PBMCs, mostly from graft donor cells, collected 360 days after TCRalphabeta/CD19-depleted stem cell transplant. These receptors were taken from a male patient under 18 who had a stem cell transplant for acute lymphoblastic leukemia, so the T cells may come from the graft donor.

The V gene is TRBV12-3 or TRBV12-4, the J gene TRBJ1-2, with 7 positions matching TRBD1. This CDR3 is 15 amino acids long. V lost 7 bases, J lost 4 bases, and 12 bases stayed unmatched. CDR3 DNA: TGTGCCAGCACCAGGACAGGCGACGGACTCTATGGCTACACCTTC. The encoded protein is CASTRTGDGLYGYTF.

The genes are TRBV25-1 and TRBJ2-1; tentative D call: TRBD1 (5 bases). CDR1 MGHDK and CDR2 SYGVNS come from the germline V gene. The CDR3 has 15 residues. Trimming took 5 bases from V and 3 from J, leaving 14 bases between them. The CDR3 loop reads CASSQIWGYYNEQFF. CDR3 DNA: TGTGCCAGCAGTCAAATTTGGGGCTACTACAATGAGCAGTTCTTC.

The chain has TRBV20-1 and TRBJ2-1; TRBD2 might be the D (5 bases). CDR1 and CDR2 from the germline V gene are DFQATT and SNEGSKA (reference sequence). The CDR3 has 16 residues. Trimming removed 6 bases from V and 0 bases from J, with 18 bases in between. The CDR3: CSAPHGEISSYNEQFF. Written as DNA, the CDR3 is TGCAGTGCCCCTCACGGGGAGATTAGCTCCTACAATGAGCAGTTCTTC.

The chain links TRBV20-1 to TRBJ2-5; D unclear. There are 12 residues in the CDR3. The germline V gene has CDR1 DFQATT and CDR2 SNEGSKA (reference sequence). V shed 2 bases and J shed 2 bases, with 6 bases lying between them. The DNA for the CDR3 is TGCAGTGCTAGAAGGCGGCAAGAGACCCAGTACTTC. Its translation: CSARRRQETQYF.

The chain combines TRBV6-5 with TRBJ1-5; no firm D call. Germline values: CDR1 MNHEY, CDR2 SVGAGI. The ends were cut back, 0 bases at V and 7 bases at J, with 13 bases in the middle. This CDR3 has 15 residues. The CDR3, as DNA: TGTGCCAGCAGTTACTCAAGCAGGTCGGGGCAGCCCCAGCATTTT. Amino acids: CASSYSSRSGQPQHF.

This clonotype was seen only a few times. The J gene is TRBJ2-2, the V gene TRBV29-1; D not resolved. The V gene lost 0 bases and the J gene lost 2 bases, with 4 bases spanning the gap. This CDR3 is built from 13 residues. The V gene's germline CDR1 is SQVTM and CDR2 ANQGSEA. The CDR3 DNA is TGCAGCGTTGAAGAAACAAACACCGGGGAGCTGTTTTTT. Translated: CSVEETNTGELFF.

The rearrangement uses TRBV3-1 and TRBJ1-5, with 8 bases identical to TRBD1. The CDR3 loop spans 15 amino acids. Germline-derived CDR1 and CDR2 are LGHDT and YNNKEL (reference sequence). After removal of 1 base from V and 6 bases from J, the junction contained 5 bases not matched to a gene. This CDR3 reads CASSQGQGAIQPQHF. CDR3 DNA: TGTGCCAGCAGCCAAGGGCAGGGGGCCATTCAGCCCCAGCATTTT.

This clonotype was detected many times. This chain uses TRBV27 with TRBJ2-7, with D possibly TRBD1 on 7 matching bases. The ends were cut back, 2 bases at V and 3 bases at J, with 14 bases in the middle. This CDR3 contains 15 residues. Germline V gives CDR1 MNHEY, CDR2 SMNVEV (reference sequence). The CDR3 is CASSLDPGGGYEQYF. CDR3 DNA: TGTGCCAGCAGTTTAGATCCAGGGGGAGGCTACGAGCAGTACTTC.

J is TRBJ2-5 and V is TRBV7-6, with a tentative D call TRBD2 (6 bases). Trimming removed 4 bases at V and 9 bases at J, with 18 bases between. Germline values: CDR1 SGHVS, CDR2 FNYEAQ. The CDR3 is made up of 14 amino acids. This CDR3 is CASSYQQTREAQYF. Written as DNA, the CDR3 is TGTGCCAGCAGCTACCAACAGACTAGGGAGGCCCAGTACTTC.

V is TRBV2 and J is TRBJ1-1, with D perhaps TRBD1 (6 bases). V was clipped by 2 bases and J by 0 bases, with 16 bases between them. Germline CDR1 reads SNHLY; CDR2 reads FYNNEI. This CDR3 has 17 amino acids. Written as DNA, the CDR3 is TGTGCCAGCAGTGAATGGGGGGCCGTCTTTATGAACACTGAAGCTTTCTTT. As protein: CASSEWGAVFMNTEAFF.

The rearrangement joins TRBV9 to TRBJ1-2, with D maybe TRBD1 (5 bases). V was clipped by 1 base and J by 2 bases, with 15 bases between them. Germline CDR1 reads SGDLS; CDR2 reads YYNGEE. This CDR3 is 16 amino acids long. CDR3 sequence reads: CASSVRGDGLNYGYTF. CDR3 bases: TGTGCCAGCAGCGTAAGAGGGGACGGGTTGAACTATGGCTACACCTTC.

V usage is TRBV20-1 and J usage is TRBJ1-2; D is undetermined. Trimming removed 1 base from V and 1 base from J, with 7 bases in between. The germline CDR1 and CDR2 sequences are DFQATT and SNEGSKA (reference sequence). The CDR3 spans 13 residues. The DNA for the CDR3 is TGCAGTGCTAGAGCAACACTTAACTATGGCTACACCTTC. Translating it yields CSARATLNYGYTF.

The chain has TRBV20-1 and TRBJ2-7; 8 positions match TRBD1. The CDR3 runs 15 residues. Germline trimming cut 3 bases from V and 1 base from J; bases unmatched to any gene: 8. Germline CDR1 is DFQATT and CDR2 is SNEGSKA (reference sequence). The CDR3 loop is CSASASGTGSYEQYF. The CDR3 nucleotides read TGCAGTGCTAGTGCCTCCGGGACAGGATCCTACGAGCAGTACTTC.

The rearrangement uses TRBV29-1 and TRBJ2-1; 7 bases fit TRBD2. Germline assignment: CDR1 SQVTM and CDR2 ANQGSEA. The CDR3 is made up of 14 amino acids. V was clipped by 6 bases and J by 9 bases; unmatched bases: 14. The CDR3 DNA follows: TGCAGCGTGAGAGCGGGGTCGGGGGGTATTGAGCAGTTCTTC. Translating gives CSVRAGSGGIEQFF.

This clonotype was seen only a few times. V is TRBV7-3 and J is TRBJ2-3; a possible D gene is TRBD2 (5 bases). The germline V gene encodes CDR1 SGHTA and CDR2 FQGTGA. The CDR3 is made up of 14 amino acids. Trimming left V 3 bases short and J 0 bases short, with 7 bases between. This chain's CDR3 is CASSLEVSTDTQYF. The DNA for the CDR3 is TGTGCCAGCAGCTTGGAGGTTAGCACAGATACGCAGTATTTT.

This clonotype came up many times. The rearrangement joins TRBV20-1 to TRBJ2-7; D is uncertain. The CDR3 runs to 13 residues. The germline V gene encodes CDR1 DFQATT and CDR2 SNEGSKA (reference sequence). Trimming left V 1 base short and J 4 bases short, with 11 bases between. The CDR3 nucleotides read TGCAGTGCTAGAGGCTCGGACCCATACGAGCAGTACTTC. Translated, it gives CSARGSDPYEQYF.

As to this clonotype: An end of the junction differs from the germline gene, which may be a read error. The rearrangement links TRBV12-3 or TRBV12-4 to TRBJ1-6; D is ambiguous. CDR3 length: 12 amino acids. The CDR3 DNA reads as TGTGCCAGCAGTTTTCGGTCTTCATCCCTCCACTTT. Its translation: CASSFRSSSLHF.